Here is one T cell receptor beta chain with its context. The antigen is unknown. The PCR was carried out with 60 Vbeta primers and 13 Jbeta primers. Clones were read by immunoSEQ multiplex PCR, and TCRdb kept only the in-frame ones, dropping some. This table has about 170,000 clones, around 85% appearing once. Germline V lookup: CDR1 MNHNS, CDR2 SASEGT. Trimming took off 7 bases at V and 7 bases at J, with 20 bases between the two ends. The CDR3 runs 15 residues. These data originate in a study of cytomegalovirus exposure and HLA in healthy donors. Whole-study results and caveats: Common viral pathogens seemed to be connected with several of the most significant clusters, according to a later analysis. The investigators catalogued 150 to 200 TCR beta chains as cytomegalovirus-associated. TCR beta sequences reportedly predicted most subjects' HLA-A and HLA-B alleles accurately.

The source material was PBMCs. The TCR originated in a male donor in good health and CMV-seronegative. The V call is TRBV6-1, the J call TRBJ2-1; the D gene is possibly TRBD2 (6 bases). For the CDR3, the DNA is TGTGCCAGCACCAAGGGGCGGGGCTCTGGTAATGAGCAGTTCTTC. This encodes CASTKGRGSGNEQFF.